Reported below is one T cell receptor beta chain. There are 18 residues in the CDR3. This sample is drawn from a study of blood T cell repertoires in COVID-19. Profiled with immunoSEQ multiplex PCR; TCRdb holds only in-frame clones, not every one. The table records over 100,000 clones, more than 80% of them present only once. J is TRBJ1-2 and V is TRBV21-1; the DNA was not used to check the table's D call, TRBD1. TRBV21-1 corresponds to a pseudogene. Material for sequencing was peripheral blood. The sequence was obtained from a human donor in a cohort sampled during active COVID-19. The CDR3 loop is CASSRTGQNEDRATGYTF. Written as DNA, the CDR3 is TGTGCCAGCAGCCGAACAGGGCAAAATGAGGACAGGGCCACGGGCTACACCTTC.